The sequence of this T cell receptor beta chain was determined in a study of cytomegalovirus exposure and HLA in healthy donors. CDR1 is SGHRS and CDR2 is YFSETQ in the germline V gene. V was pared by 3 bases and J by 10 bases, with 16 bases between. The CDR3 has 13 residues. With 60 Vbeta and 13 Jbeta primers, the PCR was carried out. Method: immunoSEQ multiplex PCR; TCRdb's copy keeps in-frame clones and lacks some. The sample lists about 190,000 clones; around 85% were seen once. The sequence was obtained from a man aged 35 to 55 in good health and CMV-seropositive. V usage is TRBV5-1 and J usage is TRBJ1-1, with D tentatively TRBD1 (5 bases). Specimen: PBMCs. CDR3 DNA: TGCGCCAGCAGCTCCCGCGGTGGGGGAGGAGCTTTCTTT. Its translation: CASSSRGGGGAFF.